Listed below are T cell receptor beta chains from one sample, sequenced in a study of radiotherapy plus CTLA-4 blockade in lung cancer. Repertoires were generated with immunoSEQ multiplex PCR, while TCRdb's copy carries only in-frame clones and drops some. The sample records roughly 97,000 clones, approximately 75% being singletons. The sequencing used peripheral blood, collected from a patient treated with radiotherapy plus ipilimumab. These receptors all stem from a human donor with non-small cell lung cancer who had a partial response to radiotherapy plus ipilimumab. Some clones in this sample may be carry-over from other donors' samples. Both conserved end residues are part of each CDR3. A D gene is named only where the DNA matches it firmly. Clone size is shown for a subset of rows, as once, few, many or a class of expanded clone.

clone_size d_call j_call v_call cdr3_nt cdr3_aa
. . TRBJ1-2 TRBV20-1 TGCAGTGCTCCTCAGGGCTACACCTTC CSAPQGYTF
. TRBD1 TRBJ2-1 TRBV11-2 TGTGCCAGCAGCCCGCGCTCGACAGGGGGCGCGGGTGAGCAGTTCTTC CASSPRSTGGAGEQFF
. TRBD1 TRBJ1-2 TRBV19 TGTGCCAGTAGTATACCGGGACAGAGGTATGGCTACACCTTC CASSIPGQRYGYTF
few . TRBJ1-5 TRBV10-3 TGTGCCAGCAGTGGGCGGGAGAATCAGCCCCAGCATTTT CASSGRENQPQHF
once . TRBJ1-2 TRBV7-2 TGTGCCAGCAGCAAAGTTGAGACAGCTAACTATGGCTACACCTTC CASSKVETANYGYTF
. TRBD2 TRBJ2-1 TRBV18 TGTGCCAGCTCCCCCTCCAGCGGGAGTATAGACAATGAGCAGTTCTTC CASSPSSGSIDNEQFF
few . TRBJ1-2 TRBV21-1 TGTGCCAGCAGCAATCGGACAGGGGATGGCTACACCTTC CASSNRTGDGYTF
. TRBD1 TRBJ2-5 TRBV10-3 TGTGCCATCAGCCGACAGGGGTCCCGAGAGACCCAGTACTTC CAISRQGSRETQYF
. . TRBJ2-7 TRBV25-1 TGTGCCAGCAGTGGTTCAGCTAGAATACCTTACGAGCAGTACTTC CASSGSARIPYEQYF
. TRBD2 TRBJ2-1 TRBV27 TGTGCCAGCGGGCGACTAGCGGGTTCATACAATGAGCAGTTCTTC CASGRLAGSYNEQFF
. . TRBJ1-5 TRBV28 TGTGCCAGCAGTACCGGATGGAGGGGTGGCAATCAGCCCCAGCATTTT CASSTGWRGGNQPQHF
. . TRBJ2-2 TRBV11-2 TGTGCCAGCAGCTTAGTCCCGGCCGGGGAGCTGTTTTTT CASSLVPAGELFF
. TRBD1 TRBJ1-1 TRBV7-9 TGTGCCAGCAGCTTAGGACAGGGTGTGAACACTGAAGCTTTCTTT CASSLGQGVNTEAFF
. . TRBJ2-7 TRBV11-1 TGTGCCAGCAGCAATCGCCCGGGATCCTTTATTGAGCAGTACTTC CASSNRPGSFIEQYF
. TRBD2 TRBJ2-2 TRBV11-2 TGTGCCAGCAGCTTGTGGGGAGGGCAAACCGGGGAGCTGTTTTTT CASSLWGGQTGELFF
. . TRBJ2-1 TRBV2 TGTGCCAGCAGTGATCGAGCTTGGAATGAGCAGTTCTTC CASSDRAWNEQFF
. TRBD2 TRBJ2-1 TRBV4-1 TGCGCCAGCAGCCTCAGCGGGGCCTCCTACAATGAGCAGTTCTTC CASSLSGASYNEQFF
. TRBD1 TRBJ1-6 TRBV7-6 TGTGCCAGCAGCTTAGGTGTAGGGGGCAATTCACCCCTCCACTTT CASSLGVGGNSPLHF
. . TRBJ1-5 TRBV19 TGTGCCAGTAGTACCTACTCGCCAGGGAGGCCGCCCCAGCATTTT CASSTYSPGRPPQHF
few . TRBJ1-1 TRBV7-2 TGTGCCAGCAGCGGTAGTCTTCTGGCGGGAGCGTCCACTGAAGCTTTCTTT CASSGSLLAGASTEAFF
. . TRBJ1-2 TRBV5-6 TGTGCCAGCAGCTTGAGTGGGCCCGGGGTAAATACTAACTATGGCTACACCTTC CASSLSGPGVNTNYGYTF